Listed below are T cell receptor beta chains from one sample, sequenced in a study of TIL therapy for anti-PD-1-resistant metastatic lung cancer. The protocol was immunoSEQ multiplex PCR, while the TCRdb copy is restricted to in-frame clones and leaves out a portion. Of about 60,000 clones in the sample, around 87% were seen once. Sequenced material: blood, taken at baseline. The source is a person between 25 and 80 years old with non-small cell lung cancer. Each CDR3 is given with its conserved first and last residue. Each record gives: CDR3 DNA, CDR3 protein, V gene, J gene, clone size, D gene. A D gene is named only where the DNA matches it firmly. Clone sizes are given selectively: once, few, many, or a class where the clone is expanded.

CDR3 DNA: TGTGCCAGTAGTATGGGACAGGGAAATTCACCCCTCCACTTT
CDR3 protein: CASSMGQGNSPLHF
V gene: TRBV19
J gene: TRBJ1-6
clone size: -
D gene: TRBD1

CDR3 DNA: TGTGCCAGCTCACCCGGCGGGGCAGCATTCAATGAGCAGTTCTTC
CDR3 protein: CASSPGGAAFNEQFF
V gene: TRBV18
J gene: TRBJ2-1
clone size: -
D gene: -

CDR3 DNA: TGCGCCAGTATCAGTTATGGGAATGAGCAGTTCTTC
CDR3 protein: CASISYGNEQFF
V gene: TRBV10-2
J gene: TRBJ2-1
clone size: -
D gene: -

CDR3 DNA: TGCAGCGCCTCCCCGGGGACCTCCTACGAGCAGTACTTC
CDR3 protein: CSASPGTSYEQYF
V gene: TRBV29-1
J gene: TRBJ2-7
clone size: -
D gene: -

CDR3 DNA: TGTGCCAGCTCACCCAGGGCAGGACAAGAGACCCAGTACTTC
CDR3 protein: CASSPRAGQETQYF
V gene: TRBV18
J gene: TRBJ2-5
clone size: once
D gene: -

CDR3 DNA: TGTGCCAGCAGTTCGGACGGAAGCTCCTACGAGCAGTACTTC
CDR3 protein: CASSSDGSSYEQYF
V gene: TRBV27
J gene: TRBJ2-7
clone size: -
D gene: -

CDR3 DNA: TGTGCCAGCAGCCCAGTCGGATGGGGAGAATATAATTCACCCCTCCACTTT
CDR3 protein: CASSPVGWGEYNSPLHF
V gene: TRBV11-2
J gene: TRBJ1-6
clone size: -
D gene: -

CDR3 DNA: TGTGCCAGCAGGCCGGTTAGCGGGATGGAGAGAGATACGCAGTATTTT
CDR3 protein: CASRPVSGMERDTQYF
V gene: TRBV7-8
J gene: TRBJ2-3
clone size: -
D gene: TRBD2

CDR3 DNA: TGTGCCAGCACGGGACTGACGCTTTCACCCCTCCACTTT
CDR3 protein: CASTGLTLSPLHF
V gene: TRBV28
J gene: TRBJ1-6
clone size: -
D gene: -

CDR3 DNA: TGCGCCAGCAGCCTCGGGAGCCAGGTACTACACGATGAGCAGTTCTTC
CDR3 protein: CASSLGSQVLHDEQFF
V gene: TRBV5-1
J gene: TRBJ2-1
clone size: -
D gene: -

CDR3 DNA: TGTGCCAGTAGATCCTCACAGGGAAATCAGCCCCAGCATTTT
CDR3 protein: CASRSSQGNQPQHF
V gene: TRBV19
J gene: TRBJ1-5
clone size: -
D gene: -

CDR3 DNA: TGCGCCAGCAGCTGGAACCGGGACAGGGTTCCCGGGGAGCTGTTTTTT
CDR3 protein: CASSWNRDRVPGELFF
V gene: TRBV5-1
J gene: TRBJ2-2
clone size: -
D gene: TRBD1

CDR3 DNA: TGTGCCACCAGTGACCTGACAGGGGATGAGCAGTTCTTC
CDR3 protein: CATSDLTGDEQFF
V gene: TRBV24-1
J gene: TRBJ2-1
clone size: -
D gene: TRBD1

CDR3 DNA: TGTGCCAGCAGCTTGGAAGGAAGGTATGGCTACACCTTC
CDR3 protein: CASSLEGRYGYTF
V gene: TRBV5-5
J gene: TRBJ1-2
clone size: -
D gene: -

CDR3 DNA: TGTGCCAGCTCGGGGGAGGACAATCAGCCCCAGCATTTT
CDR3 protein: CASSGEDNQPQHF
V gene: TRBV18
J gene: TRBJ1-5
clone size: -
D gene: -

CDR3 DNA: TGCGCCAGCAGCCCGGGACAGGGGATCTATGGCTACACCTTC
CDR3 protein: CASSPGQGIYGYTF
V gene: TRBV5-1
J gene: TRBJ1-2
clone size: -
D gene: TRBD1

CDR3 DNA: TGTGCCAGCAGTCTGAAAGGTTTGGGTGCCGCCGGGCAGCCCCAGCATTTT
CDR3 protein: CASSLKGLGAAGQPQHF
V gene: TRBV5-8
J gene: TRBJ1-5
clone size: few
D gene: -

CDR3 DNA: TGTGCCATCAGTGACGCCGACGACAATGAGCAGTTCTTC
CDR3 protein: CAISDADDNEQFF
V gene: TRBV10-3
J gene: TRBJ2-1
clone size: -
D gene: -

CDR3 DNA: TGTGCCAGCAGCTCACGGGACAGTGGCACTGAAGCTTTCTTT
CDR3 protein: CASSSRDSGTEAFF
V gene: TRBV11-3
J gene: TRBJ1-1
clone size: -
D gene: TRBD1

CDR3 DNA: TGTGCCAGCAGGGGGGGACAGCTCTACAATCAGCCCCAGCATTTT
CDR3 protein: CASRGGQLYNQPQHF
V gene: TRBV2
J gene: TRBJ1-5
clone size: -
D gene: TRBD1

CDR3 DNA: TGTGCCAGCCGGGACAGTTACAATGAGCAGTTCTTC
CDR3 protein: CASRDSYNEQFF
V gene: TRBV2
J gene: TRBJ2-1
clone size: -
D gene: TRBD1

CDR3 DNA: TGTGCCAGCAGCGACCTTTTGGCGGGGTACAATGAGCAGTTCTTC
CDR3 protein: CASSDLLAGYNEQFF
V gene: TRBV6-5
J gene: TRBJ2-1
clone size: -
D gene: -

CDR3 DNA: TGTGCCAGCAGCCCGCAAGGGGGGAAAGGGGGAGGCTACACCTTC
CDR3 protein: CASSPQGGKGGGYTF
V gene: TRBV3-1/TRBV3-2
J gene: TRBJ1-2
clone size: -
D gene: -

CDR3 DNA: TGTGCCAGCAGCCCGGGAAGCAATCAGCCCCAGCATTTT
CDR3 protein: CASSPGSNQPQHF
V gene: TRBV3-1/TRBV3-2
J gene: TRBJ1-5
clone size: -
D gene: -

CDR3 DNA: TGCGCCAGCAGCTCCTTTGGACAGACCTACGAGCAGTACTTC
CDR3 protein: CASSSFGQTYEQYF
V gene: TRBV5-1
J gene: TRBJ2-7
clone size: -
D gene: -

CDR3 DNA: TGTGCCAGCAGTGAATATGGTAGCGCGGTGGTCTCCTACAATGAGCAGTTCTTC
CDR3 protein: CASSEYGSAVVSYNEQFF
V gene: TRBV2
J gene: TRBJ2-1
clone size: -
D gene: -

CDR3 DNA: TGTGCCAGCAGCTTACGGATCCGCCAAACGGGTTACACCTTC
CDR3 protein: CASSLRIRQTGYTF
V gene: TRBV5-5
J gene: TRBJ1-2
clone size: -
D gene: -

CDR3 DNA: TGTGCCATCAGTGAGTCAGCGGGGGAGCAGTTCTTC
CDR3 protein: CAISESAGEQFF
V gene: TRBV10-3
J gene: TRBJ2-1
clone size: once
D gene: TRBD2

CDR3 DNA: TGTGCCTGGAGCTCGGGACAGGGGATCTACGAGCAGTACTTC
CDR3 protein: CAWSSGQGIYEQYF
V gene: TRBV30
J gene: TRBJ2-7
clone size: -
D gene: TRBD1